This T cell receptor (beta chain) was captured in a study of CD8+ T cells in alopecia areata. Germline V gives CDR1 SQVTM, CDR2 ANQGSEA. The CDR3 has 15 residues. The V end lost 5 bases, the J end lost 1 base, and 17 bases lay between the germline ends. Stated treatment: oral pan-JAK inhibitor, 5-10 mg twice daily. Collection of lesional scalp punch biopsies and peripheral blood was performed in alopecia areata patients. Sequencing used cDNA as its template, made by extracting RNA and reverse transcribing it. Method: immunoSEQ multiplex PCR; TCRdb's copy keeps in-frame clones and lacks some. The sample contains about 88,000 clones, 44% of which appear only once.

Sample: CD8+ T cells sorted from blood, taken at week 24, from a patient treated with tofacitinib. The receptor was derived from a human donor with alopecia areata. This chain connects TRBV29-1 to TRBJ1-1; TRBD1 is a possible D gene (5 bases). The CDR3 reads CSVSGTTERNTEAFF. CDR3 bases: TGCAGCGTTTCCGGGACGACCGAAAGGAACACTGAAGCTTTCTTT.